The text below deals with one TCR beta chain. Some clones are missing from TCRdb's copy, which holds only in-frame ones; the method was immunoSEQ multiplex PCR. The table records fewer than 200,000 clones, roughly 73% of them present only once. These data originate in a study of blood T cell repertoires in COVID-19. The source is an older man with acute or convalescent COVID-19. The sample comprised peripheral blood.

CDR3 amino acids: CASSPVRGGAGNTIYF. The CDR3 DNA reads TGTGCCAGCAGCCCAGTTAGGGGGGGAGCTGGAAACACCATATATTTT. The rearrangement uses TRBV7-8 and TRBJ1-3; a weak D match, TRBD1 (6 bases). The CDR3 consists of 16 residues. Germline CDR1 SGHVS, CDR2 FQNEAQ. V was cut by 5 bases and J by 2 bases, with 16 bases left in between. The variable domain in full, with the rest retrieved from reference TRBV7-8 and TRBJ1-3, is GAGVSQSPRYKVAKRGQDVALRCDPISGHVSLFWYQQALGQGPEFLTYFQNEAQLDKSGLPSDRFFAERPEGSVSTLKIQRTQQEDSAVYLCASSPVRGGAGNTIYFGEGSWLTVV.